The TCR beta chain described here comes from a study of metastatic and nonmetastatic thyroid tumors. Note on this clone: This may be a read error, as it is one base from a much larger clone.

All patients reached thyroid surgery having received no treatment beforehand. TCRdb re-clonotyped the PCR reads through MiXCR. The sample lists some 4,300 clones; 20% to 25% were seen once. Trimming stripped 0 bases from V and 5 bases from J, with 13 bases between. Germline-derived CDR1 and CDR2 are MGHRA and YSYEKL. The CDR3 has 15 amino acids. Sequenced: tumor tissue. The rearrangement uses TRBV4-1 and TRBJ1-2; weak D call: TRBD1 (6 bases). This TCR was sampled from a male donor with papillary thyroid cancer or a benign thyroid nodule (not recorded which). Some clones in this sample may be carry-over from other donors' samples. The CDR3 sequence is CASSQEGTWGYGYTF. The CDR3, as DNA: TGCGCCAGCAGCCAAGAAGGGACATGGGGATATGGCTACACCTTC.